This passage covers 3 T cell receptor beta chains from one sample sequenced in a study of blood T cells in healthy people across ages. Then a second PCR, running roughly 7 to 11 cycles, was carried out with a sample-barcoded 5' primer and a J-beta primer mix. TCRdb re-called the 5' RACE reads through MiXCR, storing one row per CDR3 protein. The sample shows about 690,000 distinct CDR3 sequences, around 38% of them seen only once. Sequencing was performed on blood. The receptor source for this set is a man of 80 years or more in good health.

This clonotype was seen many times. This chain uses TRBV7-2 with TRBJ2-2; 7 bases are shared with TRBD1. The CDR3 is 12 amino acids. Germline V gene data show CDR1 as SGHTA and CDR2 as FQGNSA. V shed 5 bases and J 7 bases; nucleotides not matched to a gene: 1. CDR3 coding DNA: TGTGCCAGCAGCCAGGGGGTCGGGGAGCTGTTTTTT. It codes for CASSQGVGELFF. Full variable domain (missing parts from reference TRBV7-2 and TRBJ2-2): GAGVSQSPSNKVTEKGKDVELRCDPISGHTALYWYRQSLGQGLEFLIYFQGNSAPDKSGLPSDRFSAERTGGSVSTLTIQRTQQEDSAVYLCASSQGVGELFFGEGSRLTVL.

This clonotype appeared a few times. J is TRBJ1-2 and V is TRBV11-2, with D possibly TRBD1 on 6 matching bases. The V and J ends lost 5 bases and 6 bases respectively, with 13 bases between them. CDR1 is SGHAT, CDR2 FQNNGV, per germline. This CDR3 region has 13 residues. DNA for the CDR3: TGTGCCAGCAGCCCCATCCCAGGGGATGGCTACACCTTC. Translation: CASSPIPGDGYTF.

The count of this clonotype is one. Possible read error: a much larger clone is one base away. The chain employs TRBV4-1 and TRBJ2-3; a possible D gene is TRBD1 (6 bases). The CDR3 is 18 residues long. The V and J ends lost 4 bases and 2 bases respectively, with 22 bases between them. Germline V gene lookup returns CDR1 MGHRA and CDR2 YSYEKL. CDR3 amino acids: CASSRSARGGVYTDTQYF. CDR3 nucleotide sequence: TGCGCCAGCAGCCGAAGTGCCAGAGGGGGAGTGTACACAGATACGCAGTATTTT.